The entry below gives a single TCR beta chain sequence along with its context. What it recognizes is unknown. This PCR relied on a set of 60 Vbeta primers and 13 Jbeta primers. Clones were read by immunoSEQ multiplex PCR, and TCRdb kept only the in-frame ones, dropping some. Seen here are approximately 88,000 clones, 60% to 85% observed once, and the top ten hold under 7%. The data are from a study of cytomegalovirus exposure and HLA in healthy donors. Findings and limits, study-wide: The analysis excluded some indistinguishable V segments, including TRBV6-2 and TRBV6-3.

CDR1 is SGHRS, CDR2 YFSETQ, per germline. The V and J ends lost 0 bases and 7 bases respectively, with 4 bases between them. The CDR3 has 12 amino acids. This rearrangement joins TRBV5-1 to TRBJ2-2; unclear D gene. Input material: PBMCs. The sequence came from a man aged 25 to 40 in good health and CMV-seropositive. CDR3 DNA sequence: TGCGCCAGCAGCTTGGTTCTCGGGGAGCTGTTTTTT. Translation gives CASSLVLGELFF. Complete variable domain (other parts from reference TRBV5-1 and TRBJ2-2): KAGVTQTPRYLIKTRGQQVTLSCSPISGHRSVSWYQQTPGQGLQFLFEYFSETQRNKGNFPGRFSGRQFSNSRSEMNVSTLELGDSALYLCASSLVLGELFFGEGSRLTVL.